What follows are 9 T cell receptor beta chains derived from one specimen sequenced in a study of PD-1 blockade in mismatch repair-deficient tumors. Repertoires were generated with immunoSEQ multiplex PCR, while TCRdb's copy carries only in-frame clones and drops some. The sample holds around 100,000 clones, roughly 80% seen once. Source: peripheral blood, taken approximately 64 weeks after starting pembrolizumab. These TCRs come from an adult with mismatch repair-deficient cancer.

V usage is TRBV7-3 and J usage is TRBJ2-1; TRBD2 aligns across 14 bases. Germline V gene data show CDR1 as SGHTA and CDR2 as FQGTGA. V shed 5 bases, J shed 10 bases, and the junction held 7 bases outside the gene matches. The length of the CDR3 is 15 residues. The CDR3 reads CASSQGLAGDREQFF. CDR3 coding DNA: TGTGCCAGCAGCCAGGGACTAGCGGGAGATCGGGAGCAGTTCTTC. Full variable domain (remainder filled in from reference TRBV7-3 and TRBJ2-1): GAGVSQTPSNKVTEKGKYVELRCDPISGHTALYWYRQSLGQGPEFLIYFQGTGAADDSGLPNDRFFAVRPEGSVSTLKIQRTERGDSAVYLCASSQGLAGDREQFFGPGTRLTVL.

With respect to this clone: One end of the junction fails to match germline, which may point to a read error. The rearrangement joins TRBV7-2 to TRBJ2-7; a possible D gene is TRBD2 (5 bases). Germline loops: CDR1 SGHTA, CDR2 FQGNSA. The CDR3 runs to 14 residues. The CDR3 sequence is CASSVAMGSYEQYF. The DNA for the CDR3 is TGTGCCAGCAGCGTAGCTATGGGGAGCTACGAGCAGTACTTC.

Only a few counts were recorded for this clone. This chain's CDR3 is CASSREKSGTGQVGYTF. The CDR3 coding sequence is TGTGCCAGCTCACGCGAAAAAAGCGGGACAGGGCAGGTTGGCTACACCTTC. The chain has TRBV18 and TRBJ1-2; 9 bases line up with TRBD1. Per the germline V gene, CDR1 is KGHSH and CDR2 is LQKENI. The V gene end was trimmed by 4 bases and the J gene end by 7 bases; junction bases not matched to a gene: 16. The CDR3 covers 17 residues.

The V gene is TRBV28, the J gene TRBJ2-2; 8 bases align to TRBD2. Germline CDR1 reads MDHEN; CDR2 reads SYDVKM. The CDR3 is 14 amino acids. V dropped 8 bases and J dropped 5; count of bases not matched to a gene: 7. This chain's CDR3 is CASSGGRRTGELFF. CDR3 nucleotide sequence: TGTGCCAGCTCGGGCGGGAGGAGGACCGGGGAGCTGTTTTTT.

This chain connects TRBV7-2 to TRBJ2-7; 10 bases agree with TRBD2. The CDR3 has 17 residues. Germline loops: CDR1 SGHTA, CDR2 FQGNSA. V shed 4 bases, J shed 1 base, and the junction held 10 bases outside the gene matches. The CDR3 spells CASSSPLLAGASYEQYF. Written as DNA, the CDR3 is TGTGCCAGCAGCTCCCCCCTGCTAGCGGGAGCTTCCTACGAGCAGTACTTC.

This clone came up a few times. The chain combines TRBV7-9 with TRBJ1-2, with a tentative D call TRBD1 (5 bases). Deletions cut 0 bases from V and 4 bases from J, with 9 bases between. This CDR3 is 14 amino acids long. From germline, CDR1 is SEHNR and CDR2 FQNEAQ (reference sequence). In DNA, the CDR3 is TGTGCCAGCAGCTTAGCCCAGGGTGGCTATGGCTACACCTTC. Its translation is CASSLAQGGYGYTF.

The V call is TRBV7-2, the J call TRBJ2-2; D might be TRBD2 (6 bases). CDR3 length equals 13 residues. V lost 0 bases and J 14 bases, leaving 13 bases between the germline ends. The germline V gene encodes CDR1 SGHTA and CDR2 FQGNSA. CDR3 region: CASSLARGRVLFF. The CDR3 nucleotides are TGTGCCAGCAGCTTAGCGCGGGGACGGGTCCTGTTTTTT.

This clone occurred a few times. The chain employs TRBV6-6 and TRBJ2-7; possible D gene TRBD1, 5 bases. V was cut by 7 bases and J by 2 bases, with 12 bases left in between. This CDR3 spans 13 amino acids. In germline, CDR1 is MNHNY, CDR2 SVGAGI (reference sequence). CDR3 nucleotides: TGTGCCAGCACTCACAGACAGACCTACGAGCAGTACTTC. Translated: CASTHRQTYEQYF.

This clone was seen only once. CDR3 region: CASSPPQGGGEKLFF. Here the CDR3 DNA reads TGTGCCAGCAGCCCCCCACAGGGCGGTGGTGAAAAACTGTTTTTT. The rearrangement uses TRBV25-1 and TRBJ1-4; a weak D match, TRBD1 (6 bases). This CDR3 is 15 amino acids long. The V gene's germline CDR1 is MGHDK and CDR2 SYGVNS. Trimming stripped 6 bases from V and 7 bases from J, with 18 bases between.